Shown below are 19 T cell receptor beta chains from a single sample sequenced in a study of blood T cells in healthy people across ages. The use of a sample-barcoded 5' primer and a J-beta primer mix characterized a second PCR of roughly 6 to 11 cycles. MiXCR was run by TCRdb on the 5' RACE reads, yielding one entry per CDR3 protein. The sample lists hundreds of thousands of distinct CDR3 sequences, roughly 43% occurring once. Sequencing was carried out using blood. The origin of the receptors is an elderly man in good health.

This clonotype turned up a few times. This CDR3 is CASTGNPVDEQYF. The DNA for the CDR3 is TGTGCCAGCACCGGGAACCCGGTGGACGAGCAGTACTTC. The V gene is TRBV3-1, the J gene TRBJ2-7, with D maybe TRBD2 (5 bases). Germline V gives CDR1 LGHDT, CDR2 YNNKEL (reference sequence). The ends were cut back, 7 bases at V and 5 bases at J, with 15 bases in the middle. The CDR3 consists of 13 residues.

The genes are TRBV4-3 and TRBJ2-7; TRBD1 agrees at 9 bases. Looked up from germline, CDR1 is LGHNA and CDR2 is YSLEER. There are 16 residues in the CDR3. V lost 1 base to trimming and J lost 11 bases; unmatched junction nucleotides: 15. CDR3 protein: CASSQGIRDRALGEYF. The CDR3 DNA reads as TGCGCCAGCAGCCAAGGGATACGGGACAGGGCCCTCGGCGAGTACTTC.

This clonotype has a count of ten or more. The J gene is TRBJ2-7, the V gene TRBV5-1, with unresolved D. The CDR3 has 14 residues. CDR1 and CDR2 (germline): SGHRS, YFSETQ. V was pared by 0 bases and J by 2 bases, with 9 bases between. In nucleotides, the CDR3 is TGCGCCAGCAGCTTGGTGTCAGAGACCTACGAGCAGTACTTC. Translated, it gives CASSLVSETYEQYF.

The CDR3 loop reads CASSETGGRTDTQYF. CDR3 in DNA: TGTGCCAGCAGCGAAACAGGGGGGCGGACAGATACGCAGTATTTT. V usage is TRBV7-2 and J usage is TRBJ2-3; 8 bases match TRBD1. The CDR3 extends over 15 amino acids. Germline CDR1 SGHTA, CDR2 FQGNSA. With V trimmed by 5 bases and J by 3 bases, 7 bases remained unmatched.

V gene TRBV5-1 combines with J gene TRBJ2-7; D tentatively fits TRBD1 or TRBD2 (5 bases each). The CDR3 runs 15 residues. Between the trimmed V and J ends, which lost 4 bases and 0 bases, there was a span of 14 bases. In germline, CDR1 is SGHRS, CDR2 YFSETQ. The CDR3 loop reads CASSPGGGASYEQYF. The CDR3 nucleotides read TGCGCCAGCAGCCCTGGTGGGGGTGCCTCCTACGAGCAGTACTTC.

The chain recombines TRBV20-1 with TRBJ2-7; 8 positions match TRBD1. The CDR3 runs 14 residues. Germline CDR1 DFQATT, CDR2 SNEGSKA (reference sequence). V lost 2 bases to trimming and J lost 7 bases; unmatched junction nucleotides: 10. In DNA, the CDR3 is TGCAGTGCTAGAAACAGGGGGGCCGGAAATGAGCAGTACTTC. Translating it yields CSARNRGAGNEQYF.

This clonotype has a count of ten or more. V and J are TRBV5-1 and TRBJ2-7; 12 bases map to TRBD2. The ends lost 7 bases at V and 7 bases at J; junction bases unmatched: 9. The CDR3 spans 14 residues. The germline V gene encodes CDR1 SGHRS and CDR2 YFSETQ. The CDR3 protein is CASRLTSGSWEQYF. The CDR3 region has the DNA TGCGCCAGCCGACTGACTAGCGGGAGTTGGGAGCAGTACTTC.

This clonotype was picked up many times. The chain carries TRBV28 and TRBJ2-6, with 13 bases fitting TRBD2. The ends lost 2 bases at V and 0 bases at J; junction bases unmatched: 7. CDR3 length: 20 residues. CDR1 is MDHEN, CDR2 SYDVKM, per germline. As DNA, the CDR3 is TGTGCCAGCAGTTTAAGACTAGCGGGAGGACTATACTCTGGGGCCAACGTCCTGACTTTC. This sequence encodes CASSLRLAGGLYSGANVLTF.

Details on this clonotype: The junction differs from germline at one of its ends, possibly a read error. The gene calls are TRBV6-6 and TRBJ2-4, with unresolved D. The DNA end is more similar to TRBJ2-5, so the J call may be wrong. CDR1 is MNHNY, CDR2 SVGAGI, per germline (reference sequence). The CDR3 sequence is 11 residues long. CDR3: CGSGVQGTQYF. CDR3 DNA sequence: TGTGGCAGTGGAGTTCAAGGGACCCAGTACTTC.

This chain joins TRBV7-2 and TRBJ1-5; D not resolved. Looked up from germline, CDR1 is SGHTA and CDR2 is FQGNSA. The V end was cut by 3 bases, the J end by 5 bases, with 14 bases between. This CDR3 has 15 residues. The CDR3 loop is CASSFGVKSDQPQHF. For the CDR3, the DNA is TGTGCCAGCAGCTTCGGGGTAAAATCGGATCAGCCCCAGCATTTT.

V and J are TRBV12-5 and TRBJ2-7; a weak D match, TRBD1 (5 bases). The J call is in doubt because the DNA end fits TRBJ2-5 better. Germline V gene sequence: CDR1 LGHNT, CDR2 FRNRAP. The CDR3 sequence is 14 residues long. As DNA, the CDR3 is TGTGCTAGTGGGTCCGACAGAAATTATGAGACCCAGTACTTC. It specifies CASGSDRNYETQYF.

About this clonotype: A read error is possible here, since a much larger clone lies one base away. This chain links TRBV10-3 with TRBJ1-4; D not resolved. This CDR3 is 13 amino acids long. V was shortened by 6 bases and J by 5 bases, with 10 bases between the two germline ends. CDR1 and CDR2 (germline): ENHRY, SYGVKD. CDR3 nucleotides: TGTGCCATCAGCAGAAGTCGGAATGAAAAACTGTTTTTT. Translated: CAISRSRNEKLFF.

This clonotype was detected a few times. The chain joins TRBV29-1 to TRBJ1-2; TRBD1 aligns across 10 bases. The CDR3 contains 13 residues. The V segment lost 6 bases and the J segment 7 bases; nucleotides outside the gene matches: 8. Per germline, CDR1 SQVTM and CDR2 ANQGSEA. CDR3 in amino acids: CSVPGQGPGGYTF. The DNA of the CDR3 is TGCAGCGTCCCGGGACAGGGGCCGGGTGGCTACACCTTC. Using reference TRBV29-1 and TRBJ1-2 for the parts outside the CDR3, the full variable domain is SAVISQKPSRDICQRGTSLTIQCQVDSQVTMMFWYRQQPGQSLTLIATANQGSEATYESGFVIDKFPISRPNLTFSTLTVSNMSPEDSSIYLCSVPGQGPGGYTFGSGTRLTVV.

A few counts support this clonotype. The chain couples TRBV4-3 to TRBJ2-1, with 13 bases identical to TRBD2. Germline V lookup: CDR1 LGHNA, CDR2 YSLEER. The V gene end was trimmed by 0 bases and the J gene end by 0 bases; junction bases not matched to a gene: 5. The length of the CDR3 is 19 residues. This CDR3 is CASSQDTSGRDGSYNEQFF. The CDR3 coding sequence is TGCGCCAGCAGCCAAGACACTAGCGGGAGGGACGGCTCCTACAATGAGCAGTTCTTC.

This clonotype was recorded many times. The chain combines TRBV18 with TRBJ2-7; TRBD1 matches at 8 bases. From germline, CDR1 is KGHSH and CDR2 LQKENI. Losses at the gene ends were 6 bases for V and 2 bases for J; bases not matched to a gene: 6. The CDR3 is made up of 14 amino acids. The CDR3 nucleotides read TGTGCCAGCTCGCAGGGGGCAGCAACCTACGAGCAGTACTTC. Its translation: CASSQGAATYEQYF.

This clonotype occurred a few times. The J gene is TRBJ2-7, the V gene TRBV15; 7 nucleotides line up with TRBD1. Germline trimming cut 0 bases from V and 2 bases from J; bases unmatched to any gene: 7. Germline values: CDR1 LNHNV, CDR2 YYDKDF (reference sequence). The CDR3 is made up of 16 amino acids. Here the CDR3 reads CATSREGLGQAYEQYF. CDR3 sequence (DNA): TGTGCCACCAGCAGAGAAGGTTTAGGACAGGCCTACGAGCAGTACTTC.

This clonotype was counted many times. The chain employs TRBV7-2 and TRBJ2-5; TRBD1 agrees at 10 bases. V was pared by 5 bases and J by 5 bases, with 11 bases of the junction left unmatched. The V gene's germline CDR1 is SGHTA and CDR2 FQGNSA. This CDR3 is built from 16 residues. The DNA for the CDR3 is TGTGCCAGCAGCCCGCGTAGGGACAGGGGATCCGAGACCCAGTACTTC. Translation: CASSPRRDRGSETQYF. The whole variable domain, filled in from reference TRBV7-2 and TRBJ2-5, reads GAGVSQSPSNKVTEKGKDVELRCDPISGHTALYWYRQSLGQGLEFLIYFQGNSAPDKSGLPSDRFSAERTGGSVSTLTIQRTQQEDSAVYLCASSPRRDRGSETQYFGPGTRLLVL.

V gene TRBV20-1 combines with J gene TRBJ2-1, with a possible D match to TRBD2 (5 bases). V lost 4 bases and J lost 10, with 17 bases in between. Germline V CDR1 and CDR2: DFQATT, SNEGSKA (reference sequence). CDR3 length: 13 amino acids. The CDR3: CSAKGPGFWEQFF. In DNA, the CDR3 is TGCAGTGCTAAGGGTCCGGGGTTTTGGGAGCAGTTCTTC.

The chain combines TRBV11-2 with TRBJ2-6; unclear D gene. CDR3 length equals 17 residues. Trimming shortened V by 3 bases and J by 0 bases, and 12 bases separated the two germline ends. Germline V gene data show CDR1 as SGHAT and CDR2 as FQNNGV. Here the CDR3 reads CASSFRSTSSGANVLTF. DNA of the CDR3: TGTGCCAGCAGCTTTCGATCCACGAGCTCTGGGGCCAACGTCCTGACTTTC.